The 9 T cell receptor beta chains listed next were all sequenced from one sample in a study of CD8+ T cells in alopecia areata. After isolation, RNA underwent reverse transcription to generate cDNA as the sequencing template. Method: immunoSEQ multiplex PCR; TCRdb's copy keeps in-frame clones and lacks some. The sample carries more than 150,000 clones, about 60% recorded once. Treatment defined: oral pan-JAK inhibitor, 5-10 mg twice daily. Sequenced material: CD8+ T cells sorted from blood, taken at week 24, from a patient treated with tofacitinib. These receptors all come from a human donor with alopecia areata.

This clone was seen only a few times. This sequence joins TRBV30 and TRBJ2-7; the D is unclear. The CDR3 spans 13 residues. Germline V lookup: CDR1 GTSNPN, CDR2 SVGIG (reference sequence). Trimming left V 0 bases short and J 2 bases short, with 8 bases between. CDR3 in DNA: TGTGCCTGGAGTGTAGTTAACCCCTACGAGCAGTACTTC. This sequence encodes CAWSVVNPYEQYF.

V gene TRBV13 combines with J gene TRBJ2-7; unclear D gene. This CDR3 contains 14 residues. Looked up from germline, CDR1 is PRHDT and CDR2 is FYEKMQ (reference sequence). V dropped 1 base and J dropped 2 bases, with 9 bases sitting between them. This chain's CDR3 is CASSLDSIPYEQYF. In nucleotides, the CDR3 is TGTGCCAGCAGCTTAGACAGCATCCCCTACGAGCAGTACTTC.

V is TRBV5-6 and J is TRBJ1-2; no firm D call. V was pared by 0 bases and J by 7 bases, with 10 bases between. Germline assignment: CDR1 SGHDT and CDR2 YYEEEE. The CDR3 spans 13 residues. The CDR3 protein is CASSLGTGSGYTF. The DNA for the CDR3 is TGTGCCAGCAGCTTGGGCACGGGGTCTGGCTACACCTTC.

This chain joins TRBV11-3 and TRBJ2-7; D uncertain. This CDR3 is 12 amino acids long. V was pared by 5 bases and J by 6 bases, with 11 bases between. Germline values: CDR1 SGHNT, CDR2 YENEEA. Written as DNA, the CDR3 is TGTGCCAGCAGCCCACGTAGTAGCGAGCAGTACTTC. Its translation: CASSPRSSEQYF.

This chain uses TRBV30 with TRBJ1-1; D call uncertain. The CDR3 has 15 amino acids. From germline, CDR1 is GTSNPN and CDR2 SVGIG (reference sequence). Trimming cost V 8 bases and J 4 bases, with 23 bases left between them. CDR3 in amino acids: CAREPRWAGVTEAFF. The CDR3 DNA reads as TGTGCCCGGGAGCCTAGGTGGGCAGGAGTCACTGAAGCTTTCTTT. Combining the CDR3 with reference TRBV30 and TRBJ1-1 gives the whole variable domain SQTIHQWPATLVQPVGSPLSLECTVEGTSNPNLYWYRQAAGRGLQLLFYSVGIGQISSEVPQNLSASRPQDRQFILSSKKLLLSDSGFYLCAREPRWAGVTEAFFGQGTRLTVV.

V gene TRBV27 combines with J gene TRBJ2-5; 10 nucleotides line up with TRBD1. This CDR3 has 14 residues. The germline CDR1 and CDR2 sequences are MNHEY and SMNVEV (reference sequence). Germline trimming cut 4 bases from V and 4 bases from J; bases unmatched to any gene: 3. CDR3 coding DNA: TGTGCCAGCAGTTCCGACAGGGGGCGAGAGACCCAGTACTTC. This sequence encodes CASSSDRGRETQYF.

This chain uses TRBV6-5 with TRBJ1-4; D is possibly TRBD1 (6 bases). The germline V and J ends were trimmed by 4 bases and 0 bases, with 12 bases remaining between them. The length of the CDR3 is 16 residues. CDR1 is MNHEY and CDR2 is SVGAGI in the germline V gene. In nucleotides, the CDR3 is TGTGCCAGCAGTTCGACAGGAAGGTCAACTAATGAAAAACTGTTTTTT. This encodes CASSSTGRSTNEKLFF.

This rearrangement joins TRBV13 to TRBJ1-2; D perhaps matches TRBD1 (5 bases). Germline-derived CDR1 and CDR2 are PRHDT and FYEKMQ (reference sequence). This CDR3 has 14 residues. Trimming took 2 bases from V and 4 from J, leaving 11 bases between them. The CDR3 DNA reads as TGTGCCAGCAGCTTAAACCAGGGTACCTATGGCTACACCTTC. Amino acids: CASSLNQGTYGYTF.

The gene calls are TRBV5-6 and TRBJ1-4; D is uncertain. The CDR3 totals 13 residues. Germline V gives CDR1 SGHDT, CDR2 YYEEEE. The germline V and J ends were trimmed by 0 bases and 7 bases, with 7 bases remaining between them. The chain's CDR3 is CASSLGSGEKLFF. In DNA, the CDR3 is TGTGCCAGCAGCTTGGGGTCTGGTGAAAAACTGTTTTTT.